The text below deals with one T cell receptor gamma chain. Antigen specificity is unknown. RNA was extracted from the cells and then reverse transcribed. Pooled V-gene forward primers with one constant-region reverse primer generated the CDR3 amplicons by multiplex PCR. With CATT, TCRdb re-called clones from the multiplex PCR reads. The sample carries tens of thousands of gamma-chain clones, roughly 15% recorded once. The data were taken from a study of Vδ1+ human thymocytes. Study-wide results and limits: Thymic TRG and TRD repertoires appeared highly polyclonal, with Gaussian CDR3 length distributions. Unlike peripheral blood Vdelta1+ controls, thymic delta-chain sequences included approximately 21% Vdelta2 and few Vdelta3. The authors advised highly purified populations and single-cell validation. Donors shared many TRG clonotypes but few TRD clonotypes.

Germline V gives CDR1 VINAFY, CDR2 YDVSNSKD. The junction had 15 bases not matched to a gene; V was cut back by 3 bases and J by 10 bases. This CDR3 region has 14 residues. This receptor was identified in a child less than two years old who had congenital heart surgery. The chain is built from TRGV5 and TRGJ1 or TRGJ2. Sequencing was performed on Vdelta1+ gamma-delta thymocytes from the thymus. Subset specified: FACS-sorted CD3+ TCRalphabeta- TCRVdelta1+ TCRVdelta2- thymocytes. The CDR3 protein is CATWDESTAKKKLF. DNA of the CDR3: TGTGCCACCTGGGACGAAAGCACAGCTAAAAAGAAACTCTTT.